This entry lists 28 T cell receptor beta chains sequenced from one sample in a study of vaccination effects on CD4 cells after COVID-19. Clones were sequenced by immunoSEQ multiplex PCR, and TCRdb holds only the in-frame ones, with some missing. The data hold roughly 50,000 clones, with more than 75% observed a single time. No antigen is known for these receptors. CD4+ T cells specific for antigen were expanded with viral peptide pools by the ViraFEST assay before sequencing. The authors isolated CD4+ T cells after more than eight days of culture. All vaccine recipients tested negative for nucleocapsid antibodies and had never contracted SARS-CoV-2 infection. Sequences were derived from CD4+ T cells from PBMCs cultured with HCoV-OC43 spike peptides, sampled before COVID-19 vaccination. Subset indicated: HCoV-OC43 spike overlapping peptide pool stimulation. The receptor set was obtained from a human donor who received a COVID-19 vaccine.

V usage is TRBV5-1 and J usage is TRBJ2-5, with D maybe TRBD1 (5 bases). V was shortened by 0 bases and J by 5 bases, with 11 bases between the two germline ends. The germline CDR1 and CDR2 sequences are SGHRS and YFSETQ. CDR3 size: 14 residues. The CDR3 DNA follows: TGCGCCAGCAGCTTGGAGGGGTTAGGGGAGACCCAGTACTTC. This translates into CASSLEGLGETQYF. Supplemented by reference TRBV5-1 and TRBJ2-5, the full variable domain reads KAGVTQTPRYLIKTRGQQVTLSCSPISGHRSVSWYQQTPGQGLQFLFEYFSETQRNKGNFPGRFSGRQFSNSRSEMNVSTLELGDSALYLCASSLEGLGETQYFGPGTRLLVL.

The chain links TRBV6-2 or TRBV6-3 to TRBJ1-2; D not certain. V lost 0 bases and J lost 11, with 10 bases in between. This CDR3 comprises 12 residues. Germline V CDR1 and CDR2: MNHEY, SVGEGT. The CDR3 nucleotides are TGTGCCAGCAGTTACTCCTTGGGATTATACACCTTC. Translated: CASSYSLGLYTF.

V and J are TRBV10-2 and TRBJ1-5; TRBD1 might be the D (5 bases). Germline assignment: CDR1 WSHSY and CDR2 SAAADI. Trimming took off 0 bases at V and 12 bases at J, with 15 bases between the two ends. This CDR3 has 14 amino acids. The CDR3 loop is CASSESMGPRIQHF. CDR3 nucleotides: TGCGCCAGCAGTGAGTCGATGGGGCCAAGGATCCAGCATTTT.

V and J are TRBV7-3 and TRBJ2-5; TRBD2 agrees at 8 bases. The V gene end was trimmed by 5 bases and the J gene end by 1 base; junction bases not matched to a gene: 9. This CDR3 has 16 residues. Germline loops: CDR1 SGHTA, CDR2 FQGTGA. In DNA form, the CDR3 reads TGTGCCAGCAGCCTAGCCGGACTAGCAGGCCAAGAGACCCAGTACTTC. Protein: CASSLAGLAGQETQYF.

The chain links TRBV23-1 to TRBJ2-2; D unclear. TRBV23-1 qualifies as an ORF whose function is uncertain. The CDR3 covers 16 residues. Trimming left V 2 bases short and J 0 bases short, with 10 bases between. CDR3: CASSQHSATNTGELFF. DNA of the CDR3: TGCGCCAGCAGTCAACACAGCGCTACGAACACCGGGGAGCTGTTTTTT.

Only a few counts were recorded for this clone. CDR3 amino acids: CSAVLDSPLHF. In DNA form, the CDR3 reads TGCAGTGCCGTGTTAGATTCACCCCTCCACTTT. This sequence joins TRBV20-1 and TRBJ1-6; D not resolved. Trimming took 6 bases from V and 8 from J, leaving 8 bases between them. This CDR3 has 11 residues. Germline lookup yields CDR1 DFQATT and CDR2 SNEGSKA (reference sequence).

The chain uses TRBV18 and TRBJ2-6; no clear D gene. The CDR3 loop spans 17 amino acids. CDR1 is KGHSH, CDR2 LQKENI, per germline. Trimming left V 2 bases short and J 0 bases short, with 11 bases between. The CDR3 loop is CASSPIARTSGANVLTF. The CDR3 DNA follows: TGTGCCAGCTCACCAATCGCGCGGACCTCTGGGGCCAACGTCCTGACTTTC.

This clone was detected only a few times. The CDR3 is CASVAVPGGAEAFF. The CDR3 coding sequence is TGTGCCAGCGTAGCGGTCCCCGGGGGCGCTGAAGCTTTCTTT. The genes are TRBV2 and TRBJ1-1, with D perhaps matching TRBD1 (6 bases). The CDR3 totals 14 residues. Looked up from germline, CDR1 is SNHLY and CDR2 is FYNNEI. The V end lost 8 bases, the J end lost 6 bases, and 19 bases lay between the germline ends.

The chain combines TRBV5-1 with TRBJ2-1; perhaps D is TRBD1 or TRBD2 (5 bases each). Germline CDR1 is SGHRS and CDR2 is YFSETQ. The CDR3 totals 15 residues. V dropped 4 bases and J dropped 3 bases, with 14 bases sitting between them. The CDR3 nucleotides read TGCGCCAGCAGCAGAACCGGGACGGACTACAATGAGCAGTTCTTC. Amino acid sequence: CASSRTGTDYNEQFF.

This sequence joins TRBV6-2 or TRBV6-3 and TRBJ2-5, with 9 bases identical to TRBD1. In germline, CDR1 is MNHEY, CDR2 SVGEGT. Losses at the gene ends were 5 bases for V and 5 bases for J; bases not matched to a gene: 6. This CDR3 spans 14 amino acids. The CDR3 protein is CASSGQGMEETQYF. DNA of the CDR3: TGTGCCAGCAGTGGACAGGGGATGGAGGAGACCCAGTACTTC.

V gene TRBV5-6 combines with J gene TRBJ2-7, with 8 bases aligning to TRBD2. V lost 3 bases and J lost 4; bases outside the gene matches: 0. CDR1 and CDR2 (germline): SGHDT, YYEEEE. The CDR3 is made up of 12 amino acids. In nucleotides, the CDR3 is TGTGCCAGCAGCTCGGGGGGGTACGAGCAGTACGTC. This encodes CASSSGGYEQYV.

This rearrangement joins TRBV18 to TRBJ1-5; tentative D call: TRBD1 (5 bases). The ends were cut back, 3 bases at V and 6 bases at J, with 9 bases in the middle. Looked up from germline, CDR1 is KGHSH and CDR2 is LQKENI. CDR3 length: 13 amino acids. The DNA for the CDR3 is TGTGCCAGCTCACCCACAGGTACTCAGCCCCAGCATTTT. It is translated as CASSPTGTQPQHF.

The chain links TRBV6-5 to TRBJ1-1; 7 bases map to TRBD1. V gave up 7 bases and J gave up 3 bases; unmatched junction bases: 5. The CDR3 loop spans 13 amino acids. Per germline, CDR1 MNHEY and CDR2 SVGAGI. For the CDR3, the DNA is TGTGCCAGCATGAGACAGGGTGACACTGAAGCTTTCTTT. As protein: CASMRQGDTEAFF.

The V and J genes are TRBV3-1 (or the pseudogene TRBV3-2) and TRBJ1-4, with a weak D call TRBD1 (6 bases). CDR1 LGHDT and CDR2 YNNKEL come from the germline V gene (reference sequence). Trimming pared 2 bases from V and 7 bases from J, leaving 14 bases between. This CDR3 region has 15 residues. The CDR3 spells CASSQNRVVGEKLFF. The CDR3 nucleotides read TGTGCCAGCAGCCAAAACAGGGTGGTCGGTGAAAAACTGTTTTTT.

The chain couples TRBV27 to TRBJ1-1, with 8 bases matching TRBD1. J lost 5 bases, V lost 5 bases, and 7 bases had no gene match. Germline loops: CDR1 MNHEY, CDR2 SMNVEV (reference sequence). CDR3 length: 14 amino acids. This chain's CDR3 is CASSPGGLATEAFF. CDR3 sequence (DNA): TGTGCCAGCAGTCCAGGGGGCCTCGCGACTGAAGCTTTCTTT.

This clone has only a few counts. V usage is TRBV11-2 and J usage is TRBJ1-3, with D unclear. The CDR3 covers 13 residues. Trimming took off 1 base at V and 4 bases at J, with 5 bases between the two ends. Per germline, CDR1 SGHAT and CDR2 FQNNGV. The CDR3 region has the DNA TGTGCCAGCAGCTTAGTTCCAGGAAACACCATATATTTT. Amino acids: CASSLVPGNTIYF.

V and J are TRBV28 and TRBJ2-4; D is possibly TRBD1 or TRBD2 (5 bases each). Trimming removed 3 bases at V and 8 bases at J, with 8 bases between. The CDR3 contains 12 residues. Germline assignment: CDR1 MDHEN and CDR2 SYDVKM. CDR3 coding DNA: TGTGCCAGCAGTTTCCTGGGGGACATTCAGTACTTC. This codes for CASSFLGDIQYF.

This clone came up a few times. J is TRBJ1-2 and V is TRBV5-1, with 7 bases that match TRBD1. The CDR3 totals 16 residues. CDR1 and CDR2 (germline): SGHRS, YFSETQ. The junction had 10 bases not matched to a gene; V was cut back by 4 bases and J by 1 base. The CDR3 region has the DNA TGCGCCAGCAGCCCTCGGACAGGACTAAGTAACTATGGCTACACCTTC. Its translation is CASSPRTGLSNYGYTF.

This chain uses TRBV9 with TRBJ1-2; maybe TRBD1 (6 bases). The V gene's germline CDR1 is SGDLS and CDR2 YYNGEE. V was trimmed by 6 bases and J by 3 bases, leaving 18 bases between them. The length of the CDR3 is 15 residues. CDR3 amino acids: CASTGGRGRDYGYTF. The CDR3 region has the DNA TGTGCCAGCACCGGGGGGAGGGGGAGGGACTATGGCTACACCTTC. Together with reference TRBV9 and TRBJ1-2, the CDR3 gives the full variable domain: DSGVTQTPKHLITATGQRVTLRCSPRSGDLSVYWYQQSLDQGLQFLIQYYNGEERAKGNILERFSAQQFPDLHSELNLSSLELGDSALYFCASTGGRGRDYGYTFGSGTRLTVV.

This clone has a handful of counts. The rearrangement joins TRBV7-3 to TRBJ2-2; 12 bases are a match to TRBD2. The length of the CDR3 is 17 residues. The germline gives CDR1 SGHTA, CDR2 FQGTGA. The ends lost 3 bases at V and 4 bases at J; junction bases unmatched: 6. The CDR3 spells CASSLTLAGGITGELFF. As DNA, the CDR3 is TGTGCCAGCAGCTTGACCCTAGCGGGGGGGATCACCGGGGAGCTGTTTTTT.

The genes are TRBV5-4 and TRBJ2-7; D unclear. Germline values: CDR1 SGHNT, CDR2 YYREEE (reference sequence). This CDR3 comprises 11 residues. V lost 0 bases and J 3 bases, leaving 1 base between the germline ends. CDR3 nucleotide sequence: TGTGCCAGCAGCTTGGTCTACGAGCAGTACGTC. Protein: CASSLVYEQYV.

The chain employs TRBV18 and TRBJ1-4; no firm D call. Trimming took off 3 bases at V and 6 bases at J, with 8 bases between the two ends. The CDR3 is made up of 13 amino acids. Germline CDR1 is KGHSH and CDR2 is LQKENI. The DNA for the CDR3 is TGTGCCAGCTCACCTCGCCGTGATGAAAAACTGTTTTTT. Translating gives CASSPRRDEKLFF.

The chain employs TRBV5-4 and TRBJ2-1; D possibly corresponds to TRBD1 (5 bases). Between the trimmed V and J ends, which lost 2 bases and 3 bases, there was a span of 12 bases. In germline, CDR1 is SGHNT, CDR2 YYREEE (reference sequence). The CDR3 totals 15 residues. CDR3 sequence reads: CASSLMGRGYNEQFF. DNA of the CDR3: TGTGCCAGCAGCTTAATGGGTAGGGGCTACAATGAGCAGTTCTTC.

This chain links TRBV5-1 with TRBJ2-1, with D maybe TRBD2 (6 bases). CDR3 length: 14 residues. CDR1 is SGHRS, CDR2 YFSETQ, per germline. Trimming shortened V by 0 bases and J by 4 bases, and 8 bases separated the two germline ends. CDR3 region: CASSLGLDYNEQFF. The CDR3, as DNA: TGCGCCAGCAGCTTGGGACTAGATTACAATGAGCAGTTCTTC.

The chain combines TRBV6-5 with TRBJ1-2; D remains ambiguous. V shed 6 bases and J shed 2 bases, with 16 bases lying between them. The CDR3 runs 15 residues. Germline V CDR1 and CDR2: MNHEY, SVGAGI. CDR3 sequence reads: CASSNPLRGNYGYTF. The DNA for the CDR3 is TGTGCCAGCAGCAACCCGTTACGTGGAAACTATGGCTACACCTTC.

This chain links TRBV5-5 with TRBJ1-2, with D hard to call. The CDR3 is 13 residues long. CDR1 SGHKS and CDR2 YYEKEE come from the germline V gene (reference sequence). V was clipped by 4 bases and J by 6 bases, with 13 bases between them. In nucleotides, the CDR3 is TGTGCCAGCAGCCCAAGGCCTGGGGATGGCTACACCTTC. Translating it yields CASSPRPGDGYTF.

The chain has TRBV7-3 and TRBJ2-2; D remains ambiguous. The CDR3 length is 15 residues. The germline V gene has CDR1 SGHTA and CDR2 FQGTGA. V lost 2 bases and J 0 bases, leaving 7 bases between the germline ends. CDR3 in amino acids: CASSLQRANTGELFF. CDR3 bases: TGTGCCAGCAGCTTACAGCGCGCGAACACCGGGGAGCTGTTTTTT.

CDR3 coding DNA: TGTGCCAGCAGCAGCATCCTGGATGGACGTACCTACGAGCAGTACGTC. Translated, it gives CASSSILDGRTYEQYV. The chain couples TRBV21-1 to TRBJ2-7. TRBV21-1 is classified as a pseudogene. The CDR3 covers 16 residues.